This TCR beta chain was sequenced in a study of cytomegalovirus exposure and HLA in healthy donors. Whole-study context: Among about 200 million T cells, an earlier analysis found roughly 100 million unique TCR beta sequences. HLA-typed donors were the source of around 85 million unique TCRs held in an early data release. Findings and limits, study-wide: 87-base-pair reads could not separate some V segments, including TRBV6-2 and TRBV6-3.

About this clone: Its matching antigen is unknown.

This PCR relied on a set of 60 Vbeta primers and 13 Jbeta primers. Profiling relied on immunoSEQ multiplex PCR, and the TCRdb table lists in-frame clones only, not all of them. The table records 90,000 to 100,000 clones, about two thirds of them present only once. The CDR3 is 14 amino acids. Deletions cut 6 bases from V and 4 bases from J, with 15 bases between. Germline CDR1 reads ENHRY; CDR2 reads SYGVKD. In nominal health when sampled, donors likely had unrecorded immune exposures nonetheless. The chain recombines TRBV10-3 with TRBJ1-1; TRBD1 might be the D (6 bases). This receptor was obtained from a female donor in good health and CMV-seronegative. Sample: PBMCs. The CDR3 DNA sequence: TGTGCCATCAGATCGGAACAGGGACGCACTGAAGCTTTCTTT. Its translation: CAIRSEQGRTEAFF.